This T cell receptor (beta chain) was sequenced in a study of beta chain features in type 1 diabetes. Looking at the study overall: Age, gender, cell numbers and subset yield matched between patients and controls.

There are a few counts of this clone. Its matching antigen is unknown. Study observations and caveats: For TCRB rearrangement, an influence of HLA type remained unresolved here. Fewer junction insertions and more nucleotide deletions appeared in type 1 diabetes patients. TCRB CDR3s were moderately but significantly shorter in Type 1 diabetes patients in all four CD4+ subsets.

CDR1 is SGHDN and CDR2 is FVKESK in the germline V gene. The CDR3 has 14 amino acids. V lost 5 bases to trimming and J lost 4 bases; unmatched junction nucleotides: 5. Reverse transcribing all isolated RNA meant expressed TCRB transcripts were sequenced. Produced via immunoSEQ multiplex PCR; TCRdb's table is partial and in-frame only. Here the sample spans approximately 270,000 clones, over 11% being singletons. This chain uses TRBV14 with TRBJ2-1, with 7 bases that match TRBD2. The specimen was naive CD4+ T cells from blood. This receptor was obtained from a man younger than 40 with type 1 diabetes. This CDR3 reads CASSTGGPYNEQFF. The CDR3 DNA reads as TGTGCCAGCAGCACGGGAGGCCCTTACAATGAGCAGTTCTTC.